The text below deals with one T cell receptor (beta chain). This sample is part of a study of cytomegalovirus exposure and HLA in healthy donors. This CDR3 comprises 15 residues. The germline V and J ends were trimmed by 1 base and 4 bases, with 14 bases remaining between them. The germline gives CDR1 SGHDT, CDR2 YYEEEE. Clones were read by immunoSEQ multiplex PCR, and TCRdb kept only the in-frame ones, dropping some. The sample lists 300,000 to 450,000 clones, 86% seen once, with around 0.8% in the top ten. The source material was PBMCs. The clonotype was recovered from a woman in her late teens or twenties in good health and CMV-seronegative. J is TRBJ2-5 and V is TRBV5-6; possibly TRBD2 for D (6 bases). CDR3 bases: TGTGCCAGCAGCTTGCGGGGGAAGCCAATAGAGACCCAGTACTTC. Encoded protein: CASSLRGKPIETQYF.